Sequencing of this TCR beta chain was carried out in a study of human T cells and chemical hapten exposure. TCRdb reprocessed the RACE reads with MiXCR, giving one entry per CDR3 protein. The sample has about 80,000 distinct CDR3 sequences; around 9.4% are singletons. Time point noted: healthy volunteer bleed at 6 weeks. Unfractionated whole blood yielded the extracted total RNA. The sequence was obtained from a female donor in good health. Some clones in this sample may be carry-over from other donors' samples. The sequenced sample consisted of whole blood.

This CDR3 is CSAREGTYIGELFF. CDR3 DNA sequence: TGCAGTGCTAGAGAGGGGACCTACATCGGGGAGCTGTTTTTT. The chain uses TRBV20-1 and TRBJ2-2; perhaps D is TRBD1 or TRBD2 (5 bases each). This CDR3 comprises 14 residues. Germline-derived CDR1 and CDR2 are DFQATT and SNEGSKA (reference sequence). Trimming removed 0 bases at V and 7 bases at J, with 12 bases between.